This TCR beta chain was sequenced for a study of blood T cell repertoires in COVID-19. On the study more broadly: Sources were T cells, B-cell-depleted T cells, or PBMCs; the material itself was cDNA or gDNA.

Measured with immunoSEQ multiplex PCR; TCRdb has only the in-frame clones, and not every one. The table includes about 110,000 clones, roughly 85% detected once. Germline V gene data show CDR1 as SGHRS and CDR2 as YFSETQ. The V segment lost 3 bases and the J segment 3 bases; nucleotides outside the gene matches: 5. CDR3 length: 15 residues. Sequenced material: peripheral blood. V usage is TRBV5-1 and J usage is TRBJ2-5; 10 nucleotides match TRBD1. The sequence was collected from a human donor in a cohort sampled during active COVID-19. The CDR3 DNA is TGCGCCAGCAGCTCGGGGGGGACAGGGGAAGAGACCCAGTACTTC. Its translation: CASSSGGTGEETQYF. Together with reference TRBV5-1 and TRBJ2-5, the CDR3 gives the full variable domain: KAGVTQTPRYLIKTRGQQVTLSCSPISGHRSVSWYQQTPGQGLQFLFEYFSETQRNKGNFPGRFSGRQFSNSRSEMNVSTLELGDSALYLCASSSGGTGEETQYFGPGTRLLVL.